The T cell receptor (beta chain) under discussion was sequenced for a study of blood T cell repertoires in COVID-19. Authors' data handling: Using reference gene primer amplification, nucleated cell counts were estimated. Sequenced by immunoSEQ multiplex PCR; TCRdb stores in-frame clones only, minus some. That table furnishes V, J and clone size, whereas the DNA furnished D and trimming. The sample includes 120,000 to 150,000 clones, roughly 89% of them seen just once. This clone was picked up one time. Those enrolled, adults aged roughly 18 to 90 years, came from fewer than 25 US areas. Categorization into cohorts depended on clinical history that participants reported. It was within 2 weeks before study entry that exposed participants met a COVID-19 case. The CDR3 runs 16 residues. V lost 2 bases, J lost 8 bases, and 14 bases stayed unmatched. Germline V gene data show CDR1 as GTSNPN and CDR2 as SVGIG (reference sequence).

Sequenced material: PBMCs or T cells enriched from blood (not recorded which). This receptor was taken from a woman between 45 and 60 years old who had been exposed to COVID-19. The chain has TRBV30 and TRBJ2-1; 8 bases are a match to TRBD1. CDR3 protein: CAWSLPGGGRGYEQFF. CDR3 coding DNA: TGTGCCTGGAGTCTTCCAGGGGGCGGAAGGGGGTATGAGCAGTTCTTC. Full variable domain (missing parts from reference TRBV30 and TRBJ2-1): SQTIHQWPATLVQPVGSPLSLECTVEGTSNPNLYWYRQAAGRGLQLLFYSVGIGQISSEVPQNLSASRPQDRQFILSSKKLLLSDSGFYLCAWSLPGGGRGYEQFFGPGTRLTVL.